One and the same sample provided the 21 T cell receptor beta chains below, sequenced in a study of identical twins. TCRdb reprocessed the 5' RACE reads via MiXCR and lists one record per CDR3 protein. The sample includes just under 650,000 distinct CDR3 sequences, about 7% of them seen just once. These records were also assigned to another study, of yellow fever vaccine responses in identical twins.

Sequenced input: PBMCs. Source of these receptors: a woman in her late teens or twenties in good health.

This clonotype was observed at least ten times. The chain recombines TRBV12-3 or TRBV12-4 with TRBJ2-3, with 7 bases fitting TRBD2. The CDR3 is 14 amino acids. The ends lost 4 bases at V and 7 bases at J; junction bases unmatched: 8. The DNA for the CDR3 is TGTGCCAGCAGTTCACCTCTCGGGAGGTATACGCAGTATTTT. Its translation: CASSSPLGRYTQYF.

The rearrangement joins TRBV5-1 to TRBJ2-1; D possibly corresponds to TRBD2 (5 bases). Germline V gene sequence: CDR1 SGHRS, CDR2 YFSETQ. The CDR3 extends over 14 amino acids. V lost 4 bases and J 8 bases, leaving 16 bases between the germline ends. The CDR3 loop is CASSPREAADEQFF. CDR3 bases: TGCGCCAGCAGCCCGCGTGAAGCGGCAGATGAGCAGTTCTTC. The whole variable domain, filled in from reference TRBV5-1 and TRBJ2-1, reads KAGVTQTPRYLIKTRGQQVTLSCSPISGHRSVSWYQQTPGQGLQFLFEYFSETQRNKGNFPGRFSGRQFSNSRSEMNVSTLELGDSALYLCASSPREAADEQFFGPGTRLTVL.

As to this clonotype: Germline is not matched at one junction end, which may reflect a read error. The J gene is TRBJ1-1, the V gene TRBV20-1, with unresolved D. Germline values: CDR1 DFQATT, CDR2 SNEGSKA (reference sequence). The CDR3 is 12 residues long. This CDR3 reads CSVTPPGDEASF. The CDR3 DNA is TGCAGTGTCACCCCCCCCGGCGACGAAGCTTCCTTT.

This chain links TRBV28 with TRBJ2-1; perhaps TRBD2 as D (7 bases). Between the trimmed V and J ends, which lost 8 bases and 0 bases, there was a span of 11 bases. From germline, CDR1 is MDHEN and CDR2 SYDVKM. This CDR3 spans 14 amino acids. The CDR3 DNA follows: TGTGCCAGCGCGGGGGCCCTCTCCTACAATGAGCAGTTCTTC. It is translated as CASAGALSYNEQFF.

The chain carries TRBV29-1 and TRBJ2-1; 8 bases are a match to TRBD2. V lost 5 bases to trimming and J lost 0 bases; unmatched junction nucleotides: 6. The CDR3 loop spans 15 amino acids. Germline V CDR1 and CDR2: SQVTM, ANQGSEA. CDR3 protein: CSVQRLASSYNEQFF. Written as DNA, the CDR3 is TGCAGCGTTCAGAGACTAGCGAGCTCCTACAATGAGCAGTTCTTC.

Concerning this clonotype: In this CDR3 the conserved last residue, phenylalanine or tryptophan, is missing, so a read error is likely. This sequence joins TRBV12-3 or TRBV12-4 and TRBJ1-2, with D possibly matching TRBD1 (6 bases). This CDR3 contains 12 residues. V was shortened by 10 bases and J by 8 bases, with 17 bases between the two germline ends. The CDR3 DNA reads as TGTGCCAATTCACAGGGAGTTAGAGGCTACACCCTC. It translates to CANSQGVRGYTL.

This clonotype came up a few times. The chain joins TRBV24-1 to TRBJ2-1, with a tentative D call TRBD2 (5 bases). The V and J ends lost 1 base and 8 bases respectively, with 11 bases between them. Germline V lookup: CDR1 KGHDR, CDR2 SFDVKD. CDR3 size: 14 residues. This CDR3 is CATSDFEGDDEQFF. CDR3 sequence (DNA): TGTGCCACCAGTGATTTCGAGGGAGACGATGAGCAGTTCTTC.

This clonotype showed up just a few times. The rearrangement links TRBV11-1 to TRBJ2-1; D call uncertain. The CDR3 consists of 20 residues. V lost 5 bases, J lost 2 bases, and 28 bases lay in between. Per germline, CDR1 SGHAT and CDR2 FQDESV (reference sequence). The DNA for the CDR3 is TGTGCCAGCAGCCCCTCTTCTTTTAGGCGGTGGGATTTAACCTACAATGAGCAGTTCTTC. Residues: CASSPSSFRRWDLTYNEQFF.

The J gene is TRBJ2-5, the V gene TRBV21-1; the D segment call TRBD2 is taken from the table without a DNA check. TRBV21-1 is designated a pseudogene. CDR3 length: 19 amino acids. The CDR3, as DNA: TGTGCCAGCAGCAAAGCGCCCAGGGCCTGGAGGGGACCTCAAGAGACCCAGTACTTC. This codes for CASSKAPRAWRGPQETQYF.

The V gene is TRBV18, the J gene TRBJ2-4; the match to TRBD1 covers 7 bases. CDR1 is KGHSH, CDR2 LQKENI, per germline. This CDR3 spans 15 amino acids. J lost 8 bases, V lost 3 bases, and 10 bases had no gene match. CDR3 amino acids: CASSPRDRGGDIQYF. As DNA, the CDR3 is TGTGCCAGCTCACCCCGGGACAGAGGCGGCGACATTCAGTACTTC. The variable domain in full, completed from reference TRBV18 and TRBJ2-4, reads NAGVMQNPRHLVRRRGQEARLRCSPMKGHSHVYWYRQLPEEGLKFMVYLQKENIIDESGMPKERFSAEFPKEGPSILRIQQVVRGDSAAYFCASSPRDRGGDIQYFGAGTRLSVL.

The chain is built from TRBV28 and TRBJ1-2; tentative D call: TRBD1 (6 bases). CDR3 length equals 12 residues. Germline values: CDR1 MDHEN, CDR2 SYDVKM. The V end was cut by 7 bases, the J end by 6 bases, with 12 bases between. The CDR3 nucleotides read TGTGCCAGCAATAGGGGGGCCGATGGCTACACCTTC. The encoded protein is CASNRGADGYTF.

This clonotype was counted many times. The chain couples TRBV20-1 to TRBJ1-2; 7 bases line up with TRBD1. Germline V gives CDR1 DFQATT, CDR2 SNEGSKA (reference sequence). Trimming removed 5 bases from V and 8 bases from J; junction bases left unmatched: 17. The CDR3 is 15 residues long. In nucleotides, the CDR3 is TGCAGTGCTTACCCCGGGACAGACCTTTATAGAGGCTACACCTTC. As protein: CSAYPGTDLYRGYTF.

In this sample, this clonotype turned up many times. The CDR3 here is CASSLIQGDIQYF. CDR3 nucleotides: TGTGCCAGCAGCTTAATACAGGGGGACATTCAGTACTTC. The chain combines TRBV7-9 with TRBJ2-4; TRBD1 aligns across 8 bases. The germline V gene has CDR1 SEHNR and CDR2 FQNEAQ (reference sequence). Trimming took 2 bases from V and 8 from J; bases not matched to a gene: 2. The length of the CDR3 is 13 residues. The variable domain in full, completed from reference TRBV7-9 and TRBJ2-4, reads DTGVSQNPRHKITKRGQNVTFRCDPISEHNRLYWYRQTLGQGPEFLTYFQNEAQLEKSRLLSDRFSAERPKGSFSTLEIQRTEQGDSAMYLCASSLIQGDIQYFGAGTRLSVL.

This sequence joins TRBV10-2 and TRBJ1-1, with a tentative D call TRBD1 (6 bases). V was pared by 3 bases and J by 6 bases, with 11 bases between. Germline V lookup: CDR1 WSHSY, CDR2 SAAADI. This CDR3 is built from 13 residues. CDR3 coding DNA: TGCGCCAGCAGTGACTTCGGACAGTCTGAAGCTTTCTTT. This sequence encodes CASSDFGQSEAFF.

This clonotype has just a few counts. The CDR3 nucleotides are TGCAGTGCCCAACAGGGAGGCACTGAAGCTTTCTTT. Residues: CSAQQGGTEAFF. The chain recombines TRBV20-1 with TRBJ1-1; D might be TRBD1 (6 bases). Trimming cost V 6 bases and J 4 bases, with 12 bases left between them. Germline V gene sequence: CDR1 DFQATT, CDR2 SNEGSKA (reference sequence). This CDR3 contains 12 residues.

This clonotype has a handful of counts. This chain uses TRBV12-2 with TRBJ2-3; the D call in the table, TRBD1, was not verified against the DNA. TRBV12-2 is a known pseudogene. The CDR3 length is 15 residues. The CDR3 DNA reads TGTGCAAGTCGCTTAGGGGACAGGGGCACAGATACGCAGTATTTT. This sequence encodes CASRLGDRGTDTQYF.

On this clonotype: At one end, the junction sequence differs from germline, possibly due to a read error. The chain is built from TRBV20-1 and TRBJ2-2; 7 bases fit TRBD2. The CDR3 covers 16 residues. Germline assignment: CDR1 DFQATT and CDR2 SNEGSKA (reference sequence). CDR3 amino acids: CSARESGTANTGELSF. The CDR3 DNA is TGCAGTGCTAGAGAGAGCGGGACGGCCAACACCGGGGAGCTGTCTTTT.

The genes are TRBV20-1 and TRBJ2-5; TRBD2 might be the D (7 bases). This CDR3 has 14 amino acids. V was shortened by 2 bases and J by 4 bases, with 14 bases between the two germline ends. Germline V gene data show CDR1 as DFQATT and CDR2 as SNEGSKA (reference sequence). This CDR3 is CSARYGGHPETQYF. The CDR3 DNA reads TGCAGTGCTAGATACGGGGGGCACCCAGAGACCCAGTACTTC.

This clonotype was observed many times. The rearrangement uses TRBV10-3 and TRBJ2-1, with 8 bases lining up with TRBD1. After removal of 5 bases from V and 6 bases from J, the junction contained 9 bases not matched to a gene. Per germline, CDR1 ENHRY and CDR2 SYGVKD. The CDR3 is 15 amino acids. CDR3 residues: CAISPRTGFVNEQFF. CDR3 DNA: TGTGCCATCAGTCCACGGACAGGGTTCGTCAATGAGCAGTTCTTC.

This clonotype was observed many times. The V call is TRBV3-1, the J call TRBJ2-1; TRBD2 might be the D (7 bases). Per germline, CDR1 LGHDT and CDR2 YNNKEL (reference sequence). V lost 3 bases to trimming and J lost 8 bases, with 17 bases between them. This CDR3 is built from 15 residues. The CDR3 is CASSHARGGWDEQFF. In nucleotides, the CDR3 is TGTGCCAGCAGCCATGCGAGGGGGGGCTGGGATGAGCAGTTCTTC.

This clonotype was found a few times. This chain connects TRBV14 to TRBJ2-3; the match to TRBD2 covers 14 bases. This CDR3 has 18 amino acids. Trimming removed 2 bases from V and 2 bases from J; junction bases left unmatched: 6. The germline V gene encodes CDR1 SGHDN and CDR2 FVKESK. CDR3 sequence: CASSQFVTSGGATDTQYF. CDR3 nucleotide sequence: TGTGCCAGCAGCCAATTCGTGACTAGCGGGGGGGCCACAGATACGCAGTATTTT.